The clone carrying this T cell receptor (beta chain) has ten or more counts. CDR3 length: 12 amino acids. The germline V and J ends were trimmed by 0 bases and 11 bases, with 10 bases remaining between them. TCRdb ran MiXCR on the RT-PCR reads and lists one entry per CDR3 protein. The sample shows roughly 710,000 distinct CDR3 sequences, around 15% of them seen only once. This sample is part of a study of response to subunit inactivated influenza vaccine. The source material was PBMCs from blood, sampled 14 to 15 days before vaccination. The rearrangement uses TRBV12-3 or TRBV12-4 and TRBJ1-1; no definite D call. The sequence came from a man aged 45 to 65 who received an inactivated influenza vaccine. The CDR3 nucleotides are TGTGCCAGCAGTTTAGCGGCTACTCGGGCTTTCTTT. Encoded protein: CASSLAATRAFF.